Following are 10 T cell receptor beta chains from one sample sequenced in a study of blood T cell repertoires in COVID-19. TCRdb's copy holds only in-frame clones and misses some; the assay was immunoSEQ multiplex PCR. The data show just under 350,000 clones, over 70% seen once. The sample consisted of peripheral blood. These TCRs come from a man aged 25 to 45 with active or convalescent COVID-19.

About this clone: An end of the junction does not agree with germline; a read error may underlie this. The genes are TRBV30 and TRBJ1-1; TRBD1 aligns across 10 bases. The CDR3 is made up of 18 amino acids. The germline CDR1 and CDR2 sequences are GTSNPN and SVGIG (reference sequence). CDR3 in DNA: TGTGCCCGGAGGGAGCGGGACAGGGGTTTTCGGAGGAACACTGAAGCTTTCTTT. This gives the protein CARRERDRGFRRNTEAFF.

This clone was seen a handful of times. This chain connects TRBV14 to TRBJ2-1; 11 bases are shared with TRBD2. There are 15 residues in the CDR3. The V gene's germline CDR1 is SGHDN and CDR2 FVKESK. Unmatched junction bases numbered 4, after V lost 0 bases and J lost 9 bases. The CDR3 loop is CASSQESSGRSEQFF. The CDR3 bases are TGTGCCAGCAGCCAAGAGTCTAGCGGGAGGTCTGAGCAGTTCTTC.

The genes are TRBV7-9 and TRBJ1-5; possibly TRBD1 for D (6 bases). The V gene lost 4 bases and the J gene lost 4 bases, with 11 bases spanning the gap. This CDR3 is built from 14 residues. CDR1 and CDR2 (germline): SEHNR, FQNEAQ (reference sequence). The CDR3 region is CASSSGTINQPQHF. CDR3 DNA sequence: TGTGCCAGCAGCTCCGGGACAATAAATCAGCCCCAGCATTTT.

The chain has TRBV6-5 and TRBJ1-5, with D possibly being TRBD1 (6 bases). Trimming took off 7 bases at V and 7 bases at J, with 14 bases between the two ends. Germline V gene lookup returns CDR1 MNHEY and CDR2 SVGAGI. The CDR3 runs 13 residues. The CDR3 spells CASNPGVRQPQHF. CDR3 in DNA: TGTGCCAGCAATCCAGGGGTACGGCAGCCCCAGCATTTT.

V gene TRBV3-1 (or the pseudogene TRBV3-2) combines with J gene TRBJ2-7; no clear D. The germline V and J ends were trimmed by 4 bases and 2 bases, with 6 bases remaining between them. The germline V gene has CDR1 LGHDT and CDR2 YNNKEL (reference sequence). This CDR3 has 12 residues. CDR3 amino acids: CASSLVTYEQYF. The CDR3 coding sequence is TGTGCCAGCAGCCTTGTTACCTACGAGCAGTACTTC.

V usage is TRBV4-3 and J usage is TRBJ1-5; D remains unclear. This CDR3 comprises 15 residues. Germline V lookup: CDR1 LGHNA, CDR2 YSLEER. The V gene lost 0 bases and the J gene lost 0 bases, with 6 bases spanning the gap. CDR3 sequence: CASSQDVYSNQPQHF. The CDR3 DNA follows: TGCGCCAGCAGCCAAGACGTCTATAGCAATCAGCCCCAGCATTTT.

V gene TRBV11-3 combines with J gene TRBJ2-7, with TRBD1 as a possible D gene (6 bases). CDR1 and CDR2 (germline): SGHNT, YENEEA. This CDR3 has 14 amino acids. V was shortened by 4 bases and J by 4 bases, with 14 bases between the two germline ends. Written as DNA, the CDR3 is TGTGCCAGCAGCTCTTACGGGACACAGTACGAGCAGTACTTC. It specifies CASSSYGTQYEQYF.

The chain is built from TRBV6-5 and TRBJ2-7, with TRBD1 identical over 7 bases. V was clipped by 5 bases and J by 7 bases; unmatched bases: 8. Per germline, CDR1 MNHEY and CDR2 SVGAGI. The CDR3 is made up of 13 amino acids. In DNA, the CDR3 is TGTGCCAGCAGTACCGACAGGGTTAGTGAGCAGTACTTC. Its translation: CASSTDRVSEQYF.

V is TRBV9 and J is TRBJ2-7, with 7 bases lining up with TRBD2. The CDR3 loop spans 15 amino acids. The V gene end was trimmed by 0 bases and the J gene end by 5 bases; junction bases not matched to a gene: 8. The germline gives CDR1 SGDLS, CDR2 YYNGEE. The CDR3 loop reads CASSVGGSSAHEQYF. CDR3 bases: TGTGCCAGCAGCGTAGGCGGGAGTAGCGCCCACGAGCAGTACTTC.

This chain links TRBV19 with TRBJ1-5; the D is unclear. V lost 2 bases and J 7 bases, leaving 12 bases between the germline ends. Looked up from germline, CDR1 is LNHDA and CDR2 is SQIVND (reference sequence). The CDR3 has 14 amino acids. The chain's CDR3 is CASSIRRAGQPQHF. In nucleotides, the CDR3 is TGTGCCAGTAGTATAAGGAGGGCGGGGCAGCCCCAGCATTTT.